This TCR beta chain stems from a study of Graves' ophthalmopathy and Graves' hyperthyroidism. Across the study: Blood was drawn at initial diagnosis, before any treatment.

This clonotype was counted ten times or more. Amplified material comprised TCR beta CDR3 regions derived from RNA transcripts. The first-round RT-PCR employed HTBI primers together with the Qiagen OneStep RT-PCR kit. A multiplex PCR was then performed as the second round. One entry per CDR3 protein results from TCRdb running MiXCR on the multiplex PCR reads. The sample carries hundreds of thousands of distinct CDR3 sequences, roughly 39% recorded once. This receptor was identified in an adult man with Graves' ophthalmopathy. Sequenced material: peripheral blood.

This CDR3 is CATSSEYSNQPQHF. In nucleotides, the CDR3 is TGTGCCACCAGCAGTGAATATAGCAATCAGCCCCAGCATTTT. The chain couples TRBV15 to TRBJ1-5; D unresolved. Germline V lookup: CDR1 LNHNV, CDR2 YYDKDF (reference sequence). The V end lost 3 bases, the J end lost 0 bases, and 6 bases lay between the germline ends. This CDR3 contains 14 residues.